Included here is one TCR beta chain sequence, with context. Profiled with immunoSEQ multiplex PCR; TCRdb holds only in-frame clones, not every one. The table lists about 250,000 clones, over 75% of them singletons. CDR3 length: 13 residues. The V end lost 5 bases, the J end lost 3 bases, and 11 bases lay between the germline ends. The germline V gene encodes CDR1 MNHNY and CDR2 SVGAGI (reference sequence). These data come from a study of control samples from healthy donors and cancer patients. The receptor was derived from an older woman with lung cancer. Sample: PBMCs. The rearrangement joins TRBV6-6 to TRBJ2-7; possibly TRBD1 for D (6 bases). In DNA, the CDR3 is TGTGCCAGCAGTCCTGGACAGTACTACGAGCAGTACTTC. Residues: CASSPGQYYEQYF.